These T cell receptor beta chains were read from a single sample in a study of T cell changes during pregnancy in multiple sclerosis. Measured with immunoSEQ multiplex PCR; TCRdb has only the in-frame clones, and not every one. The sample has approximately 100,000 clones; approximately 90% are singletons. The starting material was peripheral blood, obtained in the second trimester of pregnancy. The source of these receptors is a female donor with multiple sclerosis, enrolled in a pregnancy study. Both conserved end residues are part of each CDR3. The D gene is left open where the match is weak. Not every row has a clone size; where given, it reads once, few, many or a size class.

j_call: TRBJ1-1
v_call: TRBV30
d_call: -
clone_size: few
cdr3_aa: CAWILTDRWNTEAFF
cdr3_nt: TGTGCCTGGATTCTCACCGACAGATGGAACACTGAAGCTTTCTTT

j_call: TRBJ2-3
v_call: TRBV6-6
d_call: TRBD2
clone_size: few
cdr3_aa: CASSYESGGADTQYF
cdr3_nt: TGTGCCAGCAGTTACGAAAGCGGGGGGGCGGATACGCAGTATTTT

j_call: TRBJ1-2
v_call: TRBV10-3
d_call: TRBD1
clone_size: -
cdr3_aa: CATGQAYGYTF
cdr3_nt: TGTGCCACTGGACAGGCCTATGGCTACACCTTC

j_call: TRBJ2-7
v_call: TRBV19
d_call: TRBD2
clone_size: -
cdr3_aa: CASSPRLAGVYEQYF
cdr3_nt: TGTGCCAGTAGTCCTAGACTAGCGGGAGTGTACGAGCAGTACTTC

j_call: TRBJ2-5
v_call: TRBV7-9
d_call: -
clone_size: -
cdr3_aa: CASSPPDRSQETQYF
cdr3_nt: TGTGCCAGCAGCCCCCCGGATCGGAGCCAAGAGACCCAGTACTTC

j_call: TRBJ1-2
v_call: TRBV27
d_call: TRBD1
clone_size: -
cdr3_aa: CASSPRDRTVSKGYTF
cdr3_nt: TGTGCCAGCAGTCCTCGGGACAGAACAGTCTCGAAGGGCTACACCTTC

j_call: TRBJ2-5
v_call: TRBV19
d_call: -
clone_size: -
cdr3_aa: CASGLETQYF
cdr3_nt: TGTGCCAGTGGGCTGGAGACCCAGTACTTC

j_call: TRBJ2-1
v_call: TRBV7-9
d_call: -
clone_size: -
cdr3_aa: CASSTTLSSYNEQFF
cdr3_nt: TGTGCCAGCAGCACGACACTTTCCTCCTACAATGAGCAGTTCTTC

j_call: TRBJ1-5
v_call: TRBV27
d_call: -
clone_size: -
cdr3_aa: CASSPTADRPNQPQHF
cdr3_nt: TGTGCCAGCAGCCCCACGGCCGACAGGCCCAATCAGCCCCAGCATTTT

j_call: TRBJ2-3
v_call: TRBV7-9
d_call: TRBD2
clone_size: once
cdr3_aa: CASSLATSGVYSPDTQYF
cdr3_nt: TGTGCCAGCAGCTTAGCTACTAGCGGGGTATATAGCCCAGATACGCAGTATTTT

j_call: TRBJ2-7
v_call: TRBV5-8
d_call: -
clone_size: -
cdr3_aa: CASSHTPGYEQYF
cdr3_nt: TGTGCCAGCAGCCATACGCCGGGCTACGAGCAGTACTTC

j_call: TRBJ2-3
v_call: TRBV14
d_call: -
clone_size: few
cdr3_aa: CASSHLVAGARGTDTQYF
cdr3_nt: TGTGCCAGCAGCCACTTAGTCGCGGGGGCCCGCGGCACAGATACGCAGTATTTT

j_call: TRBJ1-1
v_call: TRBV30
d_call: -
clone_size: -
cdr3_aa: CAWSVPGFRGQNTEAFF
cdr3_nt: TGTGCCTGGAGTGTACCAGGGTTCAGGGGCCAGAACACTGAAGCTTTCTTT

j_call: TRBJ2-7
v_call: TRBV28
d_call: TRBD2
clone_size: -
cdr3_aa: CASGAGTSGIPYEQYF
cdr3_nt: TGTGCCAGCGGTGCGGGGACTAGCGGGATACCCTACGAGCAGTACTTC

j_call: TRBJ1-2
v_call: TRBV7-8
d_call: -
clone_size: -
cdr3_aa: CASSLGVYGYTF
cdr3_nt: TGTGCCAGCAGCTTAGGCGTATATGGCTACACCTTC